This TCR beta chain was recovered during a study of blood T cell repertoires in COVID-19. Study in general: Sites across the United States, Italy and Spain contributed samples from acute and convalescent COVID-19. T cells, B-cell-depleted T cells, or PBMCs provided the cDNA or gDNA that served as material.

Study processing details: Amplification from reference gene primers served as the basis for estimated nucleated cell counts. Data came from immunoSEQ multiplex PCR; TCRdb stores just in-frame clones and leaves some out. The DNA gave D and trimming, while V, J and clone size come from that table. The table has about 89,000 clones, roughly 78% seen once; the top ten hold over 15%. CDR3 size: 15 residues. Germline V gives CDR1 GTSNPN, CDR2 SVGIG (reference sequence). The junction had 5 bases not matched to a gene; V was cut back by 1 base and J by 6 bases. This clone occurred a few times. The sample taken for sequencing was peripheral blood. The chain uses TRBV30 and TRBJ2-1, with 11 bases fitting TRBD2. This clonotype was sampled from an elderly woman with acute or convalescent COVID-19. As DNA, the CDR3 is TGTGCCTGGAGTGAAGGACTAGCGGGTGTCAATGAGCAGTTCTTC. Translated: CAWSEGLAGVNEQFF. The variable domain in full, completed from reference TRBV30 and TRBJ2-1, reads SQTIHQWPATLVQPVGSPLSLECTVEGTSNPNLYWYRQAAGRGLQLLFYSVGIGQISSEVPQNLSASRPQDRQFILSSKKLLLSDSGFYLCAWSEGLAGVNEQFFGPGTRLTVL.